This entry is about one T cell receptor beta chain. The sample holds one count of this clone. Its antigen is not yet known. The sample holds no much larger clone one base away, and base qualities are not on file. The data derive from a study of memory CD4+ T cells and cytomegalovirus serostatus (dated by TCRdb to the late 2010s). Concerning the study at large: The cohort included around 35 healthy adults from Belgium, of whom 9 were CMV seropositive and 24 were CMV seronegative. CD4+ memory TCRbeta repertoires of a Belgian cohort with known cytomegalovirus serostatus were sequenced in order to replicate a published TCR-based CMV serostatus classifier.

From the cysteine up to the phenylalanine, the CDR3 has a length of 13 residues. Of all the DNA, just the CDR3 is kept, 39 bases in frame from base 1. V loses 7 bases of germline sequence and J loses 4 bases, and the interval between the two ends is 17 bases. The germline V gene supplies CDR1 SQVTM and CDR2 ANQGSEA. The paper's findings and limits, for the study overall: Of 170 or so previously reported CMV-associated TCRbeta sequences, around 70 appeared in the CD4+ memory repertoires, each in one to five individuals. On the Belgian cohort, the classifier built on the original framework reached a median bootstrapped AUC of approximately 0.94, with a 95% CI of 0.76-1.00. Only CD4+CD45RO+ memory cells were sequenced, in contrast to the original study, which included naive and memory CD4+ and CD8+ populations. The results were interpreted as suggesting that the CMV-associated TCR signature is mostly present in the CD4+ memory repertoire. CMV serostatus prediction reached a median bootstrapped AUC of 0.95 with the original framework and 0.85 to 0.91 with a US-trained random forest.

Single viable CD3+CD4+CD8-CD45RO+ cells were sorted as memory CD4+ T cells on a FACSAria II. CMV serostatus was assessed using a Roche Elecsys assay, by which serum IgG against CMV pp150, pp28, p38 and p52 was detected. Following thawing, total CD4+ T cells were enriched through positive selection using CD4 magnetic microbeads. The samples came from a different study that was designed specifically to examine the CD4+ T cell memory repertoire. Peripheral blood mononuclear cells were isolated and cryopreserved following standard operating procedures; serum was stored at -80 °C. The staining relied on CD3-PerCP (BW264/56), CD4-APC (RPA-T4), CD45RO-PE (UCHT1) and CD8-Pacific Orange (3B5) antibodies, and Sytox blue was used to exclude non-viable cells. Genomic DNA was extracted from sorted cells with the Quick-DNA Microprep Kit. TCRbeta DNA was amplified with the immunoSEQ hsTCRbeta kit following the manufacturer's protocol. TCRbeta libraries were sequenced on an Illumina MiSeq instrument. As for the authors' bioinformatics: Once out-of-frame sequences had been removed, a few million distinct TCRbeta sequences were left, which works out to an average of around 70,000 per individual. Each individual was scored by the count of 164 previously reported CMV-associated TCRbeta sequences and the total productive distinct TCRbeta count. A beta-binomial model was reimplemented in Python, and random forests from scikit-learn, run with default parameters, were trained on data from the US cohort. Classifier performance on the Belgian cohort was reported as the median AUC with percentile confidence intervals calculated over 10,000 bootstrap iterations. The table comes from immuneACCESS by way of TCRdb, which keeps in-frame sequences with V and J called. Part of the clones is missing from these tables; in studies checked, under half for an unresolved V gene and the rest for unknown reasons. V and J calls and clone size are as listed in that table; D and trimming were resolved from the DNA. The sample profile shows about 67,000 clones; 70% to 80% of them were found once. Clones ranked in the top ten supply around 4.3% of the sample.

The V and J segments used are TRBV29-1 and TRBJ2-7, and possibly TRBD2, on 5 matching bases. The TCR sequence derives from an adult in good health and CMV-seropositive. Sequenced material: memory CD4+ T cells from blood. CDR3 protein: CSGAAGVSYEQYF. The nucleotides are TGCAGCGGCGCGGCGGGCGTATCTTACGAGCAGTACTTC.